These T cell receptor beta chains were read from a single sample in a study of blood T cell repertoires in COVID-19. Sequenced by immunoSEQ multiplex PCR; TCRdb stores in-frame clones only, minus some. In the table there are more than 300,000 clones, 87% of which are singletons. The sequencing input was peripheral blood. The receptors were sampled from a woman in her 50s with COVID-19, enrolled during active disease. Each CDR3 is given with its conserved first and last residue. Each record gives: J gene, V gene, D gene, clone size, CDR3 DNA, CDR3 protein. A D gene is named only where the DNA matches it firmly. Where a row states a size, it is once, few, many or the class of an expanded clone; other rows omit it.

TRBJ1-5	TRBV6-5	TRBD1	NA	TGTGCCAGCAGTTCCGCAGGGGGCCCTACTCAGCCCCAGCATTTT	CASSSAGGPTQPQHF
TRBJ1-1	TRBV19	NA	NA	TGTGCCAGTAGTATGGACAATCGGAACACTGAAGCTTTCTTT	CASSMDNRNTEAFF
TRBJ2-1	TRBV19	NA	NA	TGTGCCAGTAGTATTATCGGGGTTACCTACAATGAGCAGTTCTTC	CASSIIGVTYNEQFF
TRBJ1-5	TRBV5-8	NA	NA	TGTGCCAGCAGCGCGGCCGACAGGAACAATCAGCCCCAGCATTTT	CASSAADRNNQPQHF
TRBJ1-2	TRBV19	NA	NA	TGTGCCAGTAGAACCAACGATGGGCTCTATGGCTACACCTTC	CASRTNDGLYGYTF
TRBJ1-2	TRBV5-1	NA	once	TGCGCCAGCACCCGGACAGCCTCTAACTATGGCTACACCTTC	CASTRTASNYGYTF
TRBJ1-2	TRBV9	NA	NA	TGTGCCAGCAGCGTAGTCCCTAGAACGGCAGGGCACGACCAAACCTATGGCTACACCTTC	CASSVVPRTAGHDQTYGYTF
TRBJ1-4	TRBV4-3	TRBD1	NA	TGCGCCAGCAGCCAAGTTTATTCGGACAGGGGGCCCGGGAAACTGTTTTTT	CASSQVYSDRGPGKLFF
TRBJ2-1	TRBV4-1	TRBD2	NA	TGCGCCAGCAGCCGTTCGACTAGCGGGAGGGTTCGGGAGCAGTTCTTC	CASSRSTSGRVREQFF
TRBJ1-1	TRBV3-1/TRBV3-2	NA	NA	TGTGCCAGCAGCCAAGATAGCAGGGCGGCCACTGAAGCTTTCTTT	CASSQDSRAATEAFF
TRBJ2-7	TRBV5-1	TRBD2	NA	TGCGCCAGCAGCTTGGAGGGGAGCGGGAGCTCCAATCTGTACGAGCAGTACTTC	CASSLEGSGSSNLYEQYF
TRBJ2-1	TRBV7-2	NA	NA	TGTGCCAGCAGCTTAGCGCTAGCCGCCTACAATGAGCAGTTCTTC	CASSLALAAYNEQFF
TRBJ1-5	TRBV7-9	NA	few	TGTGCCAGCAGCTTAGTGGGCTATAGCAATCAGCCCCAGCATTTT	CASSLVGYSNQPQHF
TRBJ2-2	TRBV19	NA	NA	TGTGCCAGTAGTATGTACAGGCTACCGAACACCGGGGAGCTGTTTTTT	CASSMYRLPNTGELFF
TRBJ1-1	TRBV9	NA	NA	TGTGCCAGCAGCCCCCGCGGACAGTCCATGAACACTGAAGCTTTCTTT	CASSPRGQSMNTEAFF
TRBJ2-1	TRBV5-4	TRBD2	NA	TGTGCCAGCAGCGGAAGCGGGAGCCCCTTCAATGAGCAGTTCTTC	CASSGSGSPFNEQFF
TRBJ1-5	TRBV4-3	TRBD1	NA	TGCGCCAGCAGCCAGGGGACAGGGCCTGATCAGCCCCAGCATTTT	CASSQGTGPDQPQHF
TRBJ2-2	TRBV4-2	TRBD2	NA	TGTGCCAGCAGACCAGCGGGAGTAGGCACCGGGGAGCTGTTTTTT	CASRPAGVGTGELFF
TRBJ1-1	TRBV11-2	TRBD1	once	TGTGCCAGCAGCTTAATGGGACAGGGTCTAACTGAAGCTTTCTTT	CASSLMGQGLTEAFF
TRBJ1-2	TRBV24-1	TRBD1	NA	TGTGCCACCAGTGATGCTGGACAGGGGGCGCATGGCTACACCTTC	CATSDAGQGAHGYTF
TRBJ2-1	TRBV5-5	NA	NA	TGTGCCAGCAGCCCCTCCCTCGGGGGTCGGAATGAGCAGTTCTTC	CASSPSLGGRNEQFF
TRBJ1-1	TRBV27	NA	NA	TGTGCCAGCAGTCCCGCTTTCGGACTGTCAAACACTGAAGCTTTCTTT	CASSPAFGLSNTEAFF
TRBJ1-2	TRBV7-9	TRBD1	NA	TGTGCCAGCAGAGGACAGGGGGCATACTATGGCTACACCTTC	CASRGQGAYYGYTF
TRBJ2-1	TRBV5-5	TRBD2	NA	TGTGCCAGCAGCTCTACTATTGGACTAGCGGGAGGAGGTGAGCAGTTCTTC	CASSSTIGLAGGGEQFF
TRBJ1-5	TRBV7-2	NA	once	TGTGCCAGCAGTTATAGCCCCACTAATCAGCCCCAGCATTTT	CASSYSPTNQPQHF
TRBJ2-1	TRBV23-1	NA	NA	TGCGCCAGCAGTCAATCCGGGGGGCCCGAGCAGTTCTTC	CASSQSGGPEQFF
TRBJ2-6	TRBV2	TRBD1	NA	TGTGCCAGCAGGTCGGACAGGCCGGGGGCCAACGTCCTGACTTTC	CASRSDRPGANVLTF
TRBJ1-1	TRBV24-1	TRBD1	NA	TGTGCCACCAGTGATTTTTTGTGTGAGACAGGGGGTGGGGCTGAAGCTTTCTTT	CATSDFLCETGGGAEAFF
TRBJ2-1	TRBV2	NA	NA	TGTGCCAGCAGTCCGCTGACAGCAGAGTACAATGAGCAGTTCTTC	CASSPLTAEYNEQFF
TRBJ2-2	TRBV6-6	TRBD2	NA	TGTGCCAGCAGGACTTTAGCGGGAGGGCCGTCCGGGGAGCTGTTTTTT	CASRTLAGGPSGELFF
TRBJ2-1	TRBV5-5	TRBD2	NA	TGTGCCAGCAGCTTTAGCGGGAACTACAATGAGCAGTTCTTC	CASSFSGNYNEQFF
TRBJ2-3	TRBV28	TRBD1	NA	TGTGCCAGCAGTGGACAGGGTTACACAGATACGCAGTATTTT	CASSGQGYTDTQYF
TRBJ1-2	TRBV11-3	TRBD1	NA	TGTGCCAGCAGCGGACAGGGGATCGCTGTTGCTGGCTACACCTTC	CASSGQGIAVAGYTF
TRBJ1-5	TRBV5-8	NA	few	TGTGCCAGCAGCCTAAGACAGGTCGGCAATCAGCCCCAGCATTTT	CASSLRQVGNQPQHF
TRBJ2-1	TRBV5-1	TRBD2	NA	TGCGCCAGCAGCTCCTTAGCGGGAGTGGGTGAGCAGTTCTTC	CASSSLAGVGEQFF
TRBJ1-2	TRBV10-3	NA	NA	TGTGCCATCGGGGGGGGCACGAACTATGGCTACACCTTC	CAIGGGTNYGYTF
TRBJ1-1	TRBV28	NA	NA	TGTGCCAGCAGTTTATATCGGGACACTGAAGCTTTCTTT	CASSLYRDTEAFF
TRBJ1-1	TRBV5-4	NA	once	TGTGCCAGCAGCTGGTCGGGGGTGAACACTGAAGCTTTCTTT	CASSWSGVNTEAFF
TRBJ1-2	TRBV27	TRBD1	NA	TGTGCCAGCAGTCCGAGACGCCGACAGGGGGCTCAAGCCTATGGCTACACCTTC	CASSPRRRQGAQAYGYTF
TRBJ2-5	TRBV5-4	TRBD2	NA	TGTGCCAGCAGCTTACTAGCGGGAGTCGGGGAGACCCAGTACTTC	CASSLLAGVGETQYF